This TCR beta chain is from a study of Ad26.COV2.S vaccination and SARS-CoV-2 variants. Study results and caveats: Vaccine recipients and placebo recipients showed similar non-spike TCR breadth. A substantial breadth of spike-specific CD8+ and CD4+ T cell responses after vaccination has been reported.

This sample's treatment: roughly 20 received Ad26.COV2.S at low or high dose, single or two shots; about 5 received placebo; per-sample allocation not given. Samples were taken on day 63 after the first vaccine or placebo injection. Adults aged 18-55 years in Boston included the donor. The CDR3 sequence is 18 residues long. The V and J ends lost 3 bases and 0 bases respectively, with 18 bases between them. The germline gives CDR1 MNHEY, CDR2 SMNVEV (reference sequence). For this clone: The antigen is not known.

Sequencing used immunoSEQ multiplex PCR; TCRdb keeps in-frame clones, though not all of them. Of approximately 480,000 clones in the sample, 70% to 90% were seen once. The TCR was taken from a person aged 18-60 years who received the Ad26.COV2.S COVID-19 vaccine or a placebo. The chain recombines TRBV27 with TRBJ1-5; possible D gene TRBD1, 5 bases. The material sequenced was peripheral blood, taken in a trial of Ad26.COV2.S vaccine versus placebo. CDR3 in amino acids: CASSFQFRGDYSNQPQHF. The CDR3 DNA follows: TGTGCCAGCAGTTTCCAATTTAGAGGGGATTATAGCAATCAGCCCCAGCATTTT.